This T cell receptor (beta chain) originates from a study of T cell responses to AZD1222 COVID-19 vaccine (dated by TCRdb to the early 2020s). Background for the entire study: A total of more than 230 trial participants underwent TCR sequencing, of whom 207 had received two doses of AZD1222 and 26 had received two doses of the MenACWY control vaccine. Enrollment into the trials was organized by age into subgroups of 18-55, 56-69 and 70-plus years, and those subgroups contained roughly 140, 27 and 60 TCR-sequenced participants, respectively.

Worth noting for this clone: Its antigen is still unknown. Nothing much larger sits one base from this clone, and base qualities are not available.

The CDR3 regions of human TCRbeta chains were analyzed by immunosequencing. Per the source publication's procedure: TCRs in the repertoires were compared against a reference library of SARS-CoV-2-specific TCRs that had been generated with the MIRA antigen-specificity platform. Breadth was defined as the fraction of unique TCRs that were SARS-CoV-2-associated. Depth was defined as the fraction of total T cells that were SARS-CoV-2-associated. Using the MIRA data, each spike-specific TCR was assigned both to the spike region to which the TCR was reactive and to a CD4 or CD8 class. Log10-transformed breadth and depth values were compared by one-way ANOVA with Sidak's multiple comparisons tests. Held by TCRdb, this immuneACCESS table contains in-frame sequences only and omits some clones. Under half of the omission traces to an unresolved V gene where checked; the cause of the rest is unknown. Clone size and V and J calls were adopted from that table, with D and trimming inferred from the DNA. The sample has some 160,000 clones on record, about nine tenths of them singletons. Less than 2% of the sample is held by the ten biggest clonotypes.

Study-wide findings and limitations: Spike-specific TCR breadth and depth rose significantly after two AZD1222 doses compared with day 0 and with MenACWY recipients. Participants were mostly white British, with more females than males. The authors suggested clonal diversity may have been underestimated. Reportedly, almost half of the unique spike-specific TCRs recognized epitopes lying outside the regions that are mutated in the B.1.351 and B.1.1.7 variants. Only five to seven AZD1222 recipients were SARS-CoV-2 seropositive at baseline, limiting conclusions about previously exposed vaccinees. Because no day 14 peak-response samples were available, the repertoires could be characterized only after the peak T cell response. The 56-69-year group was small, and its depth increase did not reach significance, likely because of low power. CD4 TCRs associated with the vaccine covered the entire spike protein, and the dominant responses were in regions 160-218 and 743-854.

The CDR3 spans 14 residues, from the cysteine through the phenylalanine. Only the CDR3 portion is preserved as DNA: 42 bases, with reading frame beginning at the first base. V was cut back by 3 bases and J by 4 bases, leaving a gap of 11 bases between them. CDR1 and CDR2, per the germline V gene, are SGHRS and YFSETQ. The time point label, read with the paper, signifies: about 28 days (+/-7) after the second vaccine dose. AZD1222 recipients whose second dose came at about 4 weeks and those whose second dose came at about 12 weeks were combined into one group, since spike-specific TCR depth and breadth did not differ between the two schedules. Samples from vaccinated people were obtained from the UK trials COV001 and COV002, which included a single-blind randomized controlled phase 2/3 trial of AZD1222 (ChAdOx1 nCoV-19) in healthy adults. For TCRbeta chain sequencing, PBMC samples were collected from trial participants at day 0 and at day 28 after the second dose.

This sample comprised peripheral blood, obtained 28 days after the second AZD1222 dose. The clonotype originates from an adult who received the AZD1222 COVID-19 vaccine. The chain was built from TRBV5-1 and TRBJ1-5; D gene: possibly TRBD1, on 5 matching bases. This receptor has the CDR3 CASSSQGGNQPQHF. The DNA reads TGCGCCAGCAGCTCTCAGGGTGGGAATCAGCCCCAGCATTTT.